Listed here are 28 T cell receptor beta chains from one sample, sequenced in a study of cytomegalovirus exposure and HLA in healthy donors. Data came from immunoSEQ multiplex PCR; TCRdb stores just in-frame clones and leaves some out. Of under 250,000 clones in the sample, just over 90% were seen once. What was sequenced was PBMCs. The receptors were gathered from a woman in her late teens or twenties in good health and CMV-seronegative.

The V call is TRBV7-2, the J call TRBJ2-1, with 7 bases identical to TRBD2. V gave up 2 bases and J gave up 7 bases; unmatched junction bases: 8. Germline loops: CDR1 SGHTA, CDR2 FQGNSA. The CDR3 contains 15 residues. Here the CDR3 DNA reads TGTGCCAGCAGCTTATTAAGGCGGGAGAGGAATGAGCAGTTCTTC. Residues: CASSLLRRERNEQFF.

This sequence joins TRBV25-1 and TRBJ1-1, with D maybe TRBD1 (6 bases). The V end was cut by 3 bases, the J end by 0 bases, with 11 bases between. Germline CDR1 and CDR2: MGHDK and SYGVNS. The CDR3 extends over 15 amino acids. DNA of the CDR3: TGTGCCAGCAGTGATCCGGGACAAATGAACACTGAAGCTTTCTTT. Its protein product is CASSDPGQMNTEAFF.

The chain has TRBV2 and TRBJ2-2, with 7 positions matching TRBD2. Germline lookup yields CDR1 SNHLY and CDR2 FYNNEI. The CDR3 length is 18 residues. Losses at the gene ends were 6 bases for V and 2 bases for J; bases not matched to a gene: 15. CDR3 nucleotides: TGTGCCAGCAGCGCGAGAAGGGCTAGCGGACTTAACACCGGGGAGCTGTTTTTT. Protein sequence: CASSARRASGLNTGELFF. Drawing the rest from reference TRBV2 and TRBJ2-2, the complete variable domain is EPEVTQTPSHQVTQMGQEVILRCVPISNHLYFYWYRQILGQKVEFLVSFYNNEISEKSEIFDDQFSVERPDGSNFTLKIRSTKLEDSAMYFCASSARRASGLNTGELFFGEGSRLTVL.

This clone was recorded only once. This chain uses TRBV11-3 with TRBJ2-1, with D possibly matching TRBD2 (6 bases). V lost 5 bases to trimming and J lost 7 bases, with 15 bases between them. Germline lookup yields CDR1 SGHNT and CDR2 YENEEA. The CDR3 consists of 14 residues. This CDR3 is CASSNPGTQNEQFF. Here the CDR3 DNA reads TGTGCCAGCAGCAACCCCGGGACTCAGAATGAGCAGTTCTTC.

This chain joins TRBV5-1 and TRBJ1-2; 8 nucleotides line up with TRBD1. J lost 6 bases, V lost 3 bases, and 4 bases had no gene match. CDR3 length equals 13 residues. Germline V CDR1 and CDR2: SGHRS, YFSETQ. This CDR3 reads CASSSNRGDGYTF. The CDR3, as DNA: TGCGCCAGCAGCTCCAACAGGGGGGATGGCTACACCTTC.

The genes are TRBV10-3 and TRBJ1-2; TRBD1 might be the D (6 bases). The V end lost 10 bases, the J end lost 6 bases, and 15 bases lay between the germline ends. From germline, CDR1 is ENHRY and CDR2 SYGVKD. The CDR3 has 12 residues. The CDR3 DNA follows: TGTGCCACCACCGGACAGAGCGATGGCTACACCTTC. As protein: CATTGQSDGYTF.

The J gene is TRBJ1-5, the V gene TRBV19; 8 bases line up with TRBD1. V dropped 2 bases and J dropped 6; count of bases not matched to a gene: 3. The CDR3 spans 14 residues. Germline V CDR1 and CDR2: LNHDA, SQIVND (reference sequence). The chain's CDR3 is CASSIRTGPQPQHF. CDR3 in DNA: TGTGCCAGTAGTATAAGGACAGGGCCTCAGCCCCAGCATTTT.

This clone appeared a single time. This CDR3 is also generated by other DNA sequences in the sample. CDR3 sequence reads: CASSASGGRHRELFF. For the CDR3, the DNA is TGCGCCAGCAGTGCGTCAGGGGGCCGTCACCGGGAGCTGTTTTTT. The chain employs TRBV10-2 and TRBJ2-2; 8 bases are shared with TRBD1. This CDR3 is 15 amino acids long. Germline CDR1 reads WSHSY; CDR2 reads SAAADI. After removal of 4 bases from V and 9 bases from J, the junction contained 10 bases not matched to a gene.

This clone has a single count. The chain links TRBV7-3 to TRBJ2-3, with a possible D match to TRBD2 (5 bases). Germline assignment: CDR1 SGHTA and CDR2 FQGTGA. This CDR3 comprises 14 residues. Deletions cut 1 base from V and 2 bases from J, with 7 bases between. The CDR3 nucleotides read TGTGCCAGCAGCTTAAGGGAGCACACAGATACGCAGTATTTT. Translated: CASSLREHTDTQYF.

The rearrangement links TRBV18 to TRBJ1-1, with D unclear. The V and J ends lost 3 bases and 2 bases respectively, with 10 bases between them. The CDR3 is 14 amino acids. Germline V CDR1 and CDR2: KGHSH, LQKENI. CDR3 sequence: CASSPKRGNTEAFF. CDR3 bases: TGTGCCAGCTCACCCAAACGGGGAAACACTGAAGCTTTCTTT.

The gene calls are TRBV18 and TRBJ1-1; D may be TRBD1 (5 bases). The CDR3 contains 17 residues. Germline CDR1 and CDR2: KGHSH and LQKENI. V was clipped by 3 bases and J by 5 bases, with 22 bases between them. CDR3 nucleotide sequence: TGTGCCAGCTCACCGATACCGGGCCAACCACAGGAGACTGAAGCTTTCTTT. Encoded protein: CASSPIPGQPQETEAFF.

The V gene is TRBV29-1, the J gene TRBJ1-5; D not certain. CDR3 length: 13 residues. V lost 5 bases and J 4 bases, leaving 12 bases between the germline ends. CDR1 and CDR2 from the germline V gene are SQVTM and ANQGSEA. CDR3: CSVKAAGNQPQHF. The CDR3 DNA follows: TGCAGCGTTAAGGCAGCCGGGAATCAGCCCCAGCATTTT.

The chain combines TRBV5-1 with TRBJ2-3; D is perhaps TRBD1 (6 bases). The CDR3 covers 13 residues. V dropped 3 bases and J dropped 2 bases, with 7 bases sitting between them. Germline V CDR1 and CDR2: SGHRS, YFSETQ. CDR3 region: CASSWDNTDTQYF. For the CDR3, the DNA is TGCGCCAGCAGCTGGGACAACACAGATACGCAGTATTTT. Filled out from reference TRBV5-1 and TRBJ2-3, the complete variable domain reads KAGVTQTPRYLIKTRGQQVTLSCSPISGHRSVSWYQQTPGQGLQFLFEYFSETQRNKGNFPGRFSGRQFSNSRSEMNVSTLELGDSALYLCASSWDNTDTQYFGPGTRLTVL.

The CDR3 loop is CASTGGATDTQYF. CDR3 DNA sequence: TGTGCCAGCACGGGAGGAGCCACAGATACGCAGTATTTT. J is TRBJ2-3 and V is TRBV27; 7 positions match TRBD2. Trimming at V came to 7 bases and at J to 2 bases, leaving 3 bases not matched to a gene. CDR3 length: 13 amino acids. Germline-derived CDR1 and CDR2 are MNHEY and SMNVEV (reference sequence).

This rearrangement joins TRBV5-6 to TRBJ2-5; 10 nucleotides align to TRBD1. Germline assignment: CDR1 SGHDT and CDR2 YYEEEE. The CDR3 sequence is 15 residues long. Trimming at V came to 0 bases and at J to 3 bases, leaving 2 bases not matched to a gene. The CDR3 is CASSLAGTGEETQYF. In nucleotides, the CDR3 is TGTGCCAGCAGCTTGGCCGGGACAGGGGAAGAGACCCAGTACTTC.

The chain employs TRBV30 and TRBJ2-2; D may be TRBD2 (5 bases). Per germline, CDR1 GTSNPN and CDR2 SVGIG (reference sequence). V was cut by 3 bases and J by 0 bases, with 11 bases left in between. This CDR3 has 15 amino acids. The CDR3 DNA sequence: TGTGCCTGGAGGACGGGGATAACGAACACCGGGGAGCTGTTTTTT. This sequence encodes CAWRTGITNTGELFF.

The chain has TRBV11-2 and TRBJ1-1; 7 nucleotides agree with TRBD1. The V gene end was trimmed by 1 base and the J gene end by 6 bases; junction bases not matched to a gene: 17. Per germline, CDR1 SGHAT and CDR2 FQNNGV. The CDR3 extends over 18 amino acids. The CDR3 DNA reads TGTGCCAGCAGCTTAGTAGGGGGCGGTGGGTGGTGGCGGTCTGAAGCTTTCTTT. Translated, it gives CASSLVGGGGWWRSEAFF.

CDR3 amino acids: CASSSRTATNEKLFF. Here the CDR3 DNA reads TGTGCCAGCAGCTCCCGGACAGCAACTAATGAAAAACTGTTTTTT. The chain couples TRBV9 to TRBJ1-4; D may be TRBD1 (6 bases). Per germline, CDR1 SGDLS and CDR2 YYNGEE. The germline V and J ends were trimmed by 4 bases and 0 bases, with 10 bases remaining between them. This CDR3 spans 15 amino acids.

The V and J genes are TRBV5-6 and TRBJ1-2; D is ambiguous. Trimming stripped 0 bases from V and 8 bases from J, with 11 bases between. CDR3 size: 13 residues. Germline lookup yields CDR1 SGHDT and CDR2 YYEEEE. The CDR3 DNA reads as TGTGCCAGCAGCTTGGGACGGGATCGGGGCTACACCTTC. It codes for CASSLGRDRGYTF.

The chain has TRBV11-3 and TRBJ2-7, with 7 bases aligning to TRBD1. The CDR3 runs to 13 residues. Germline V lookup: CDR1 SGHNT, CDR2 YENEEA. The junction had 8 bases not matched to a gene; V was cut back by 5 bases and J by 7 bases. CDR3 residues: CASSQDRVQEQYF. CDR3 nucleotide sequence: TGTGCCAGCAGCCAAGACAGGGTTCAGGAGCAGTACTTC. Full variable domain (rest looked up from reference TRBV11-3 and TRBJ2-7): EAGVVQSPRYKIIEKKQPVAFWCNPISGHNTLYWYLQNLGQGPELLIRYENEEAVDDSQLPKDRFSAERLKGVDSTLKIQPAELGDSAVYLCASSQDRVQEQYFGPGTRLTVT.

The chain carries TRBV5-1 and TRBJ2-1; tentatively, D is TRBD2 (5 bases). Trimming stripped 0 bases from V and 7 bases from J, with 14 bases between. The CDR3 runs to 15 residues. CDR1 and CDR2 (germline): SGHRS, YFSETQ. CDR3 DNA sequence: TGCGCCAGCAGCTTGGTGAGGGTAGGGTCGAATGAGCAGTTCTTC. Its translation: CASSLVRVGSNEQFF.

This rearrangement joins TRBV7-9 to TRBJ2-5; 11 bases map to TRBD1. The trim removed 5 bases at V and 3 bases at J, leaving 8 bases unmatched. Germline loops: CDR1 SEHNR, CDR2 FQNEAQ (reference sequence). The CDR3 contains 16 residues. The CDR3 DNA follows: TGTGCCAGCAGCGGAAGTCCGGGACAGGGGGAAGAGACCCAGTACTTC. Translating it yields CASSGSPGQGEETQYF.

The rearrangement uses TRBV10-3 and TRBJ2-1; tentatively, D is TRBD1 (6 bases). Per the germline V gene, CDR1 is ENHRY and CDR2 is SYGVKD. CDR3 size: 15 residues. Trimming removed 4 bases from V and 2 bases from J, with 12 bases in between. As DNA, the CDR3 is TGTGCCATCAGTGGTACAGGGCCCCCCTACAATGAGCAGTTCTTC. The encoded protein is CAISGTGPPYNEQFF.

The chain carries TRBV5-1 and TRBJ1-1, with a weak D call TRBD1 (6 bases). Germline V gene lookup returns CDR1 SGHRS and CDR2 YFSETQ. Trimming cost V 0 bases and J 1 base, with 10 bases left between them. CDR3 length: 15 residues. The CDR3 spells CASSLALQGNTEAFF. The CDR3 nucleotides are TGCGCCAGCAGCTTGGCCTTACAGGGGAACACTGAAGCTTTCTTT.

V and J are TRBV28 and TRBJ2-3; 12 nucleotides match TRBD2. The CDR3 has 18 amino acids. Unmatched junction bases numbered 16, after V lost 5 bases and J lost 7 bases. Germline-derived CDR1 and CDR2 are MDHEN and SYDVKM. CDR3 in DNA: TGTGCCAGCAGTACCCCTAGCGGGAGGGCAGGCGGGCGTCATACGCAGTATTTT. Its translation is CASSTPSGRAGGRHTQYF. The full variable domain, in which reference TRBV28 and TRBJ2-3 provide the parts outside the CDR3, is DVKVTQSSRYLVKRTGEKVFLECVQDMDHENMFWYRQDPGLGLRLIYFSYDVKMKEKGDIPEGYSVSREKKERFSLILESASTNQTSMYLCASSTPSGRAGGRHTQYFGPGTRLTVL.

This clone was observed a handful of times. The V gene is TRBV7-2, the J gene TRBJ2-7; 8 bases map to TRBD2. The CDR3 spans 12 residues. Trimming removed 10 bases from V and 5 bases from J; junction bases left unmatched: 7. Germline lookup yields CDR1 SGHTA and CDR2 FQGNSA. CDR3 protein: CANARGGDEQYF. Here the CDR3 DNA reads TGTGCCAACGCCCGGGGGGGCGACGAGCAGTACTTC.

The chain couples TRBV29-1 to TRBJ2-3, with TRBD2 matching 8 bases. V trimming: 3 bases; J trimming: 6 bases; junction bases outside the gene matches: 11. This CDR3 is 15 amino acids long. Germline V gives CDR1 SQVTM, CDR2 ANQGSEA. CDR3 in amino acids: CSVDGEAGVTDTQYF. The CDR3 DNA reads as TGCAGCGTTGATGGGGAAGCGGGAGTAACGGATACGCAGTATTTT.

The V gene is TRBV19, the J gene TRBJ1-2; 8 bases match TRBD1. Germline V gene sequence: CDR1 LNHDA, CDR2 SQIVND (reference sequence). The ends lost 6 bases at V and 1 base at J; junction bases unmatched: 7. The CDR3 runs to 15 residues. Here the CDR3 reads CASRPGTGLNYGYTF. The CDR3 DNA is TGTGCCAGTAGACCCGGGACAGGCCTTAACTATGGCTACACCTTC.